Sequencing of this TCR beta chain was carried out in a study of blood T cell repertoires in COVID-19 (dated by TCRdb to 2018 to 2020). Some background on the complete study: Collaborator samples came from the United States, Italy and Spain and covered acute and convalescent phases of COVID-19. The material from the prospective study consisted of cDNA or gDNA derived from T cells, B-cell-depleted T cells, or PBMCs. Samples came from the ongoing ImmuneRACE study (first 160 participants) plus 1,254 subjects from 6 global collaborators. A de-identified subject ID, COVID-19 status, age in years and sex were almost always included in the sample metadata. The repertoires were made available in a free public database intended to serve as a resource for research on the immune response to SARS-CoV-2. Where HLA class I and class II types were available, the types were taken from metadata supplied by the sample provider, not from assay-based typing. Deeply sampled blood TCRbeta repertoires from subjects exposed to, actively infected with, or recovered from COVID-19 were included in the dataset. On the study overall, not on this receptor specifically: The amount of clinical and demographic metadata varied by source and participant and was provided uncurated.

In this sample, this clone turned up once. Its cognate antigen has yet to be identified. No base quality information exists; no much larger clone differs at one position. The immunoSEQ Assay, a bias-controlled multiplex PCR, was used to amplify TCRbeta CDR3 regions from genomic DNA. Turning to the authors' computational methods: The number of nucleated cells in each sample was estimated by amplification of reference gene primers within the assay. Sequence reads were collapsed and filtered to measure the absolute abundance of every unique TCRbeta CDR3 rearrangement. Productive Simpson clonality was computed per sample as the square root of Simpson's diversity index over productive rearrangements. TCRdb retrieved this table from immuneACCESS and kept in-frame rearrangements only. Not all clones are present; in checked studies, unresolved V genes account for under half, and no reason is known for the remainder. V and J calls and clone size follow that table, whereas D and trimming were derived from the DNA. The sample table holds approximately 300,000 clones, of which 85% were seen once. 1.5% to 2% of the sample is taken by the ten largest.

Participants in the prospective study were enrolled through a virtual design, were aged 18 to 89 years, and lived in 24 United States geographic areas. In the prospective study, participants were assigned to cohorts based on the clinical history participants reported in a screening survey and a study questionnaire. Exposed participants were defined as having been in contact with someone with a PCR-confirmed or clinician-diagnosed COVID-19 case within 2 weeks of study entry. In the prospective study, whole blood, serum and a nasopharyngeal or oropharyngeal swab were collected from each participant by mobile phlebotomists. Participants in the prospective study had the option to provide additional blood draws and questionnaires over an approximately 2-month period. Prospective study blood samples were shipped either frozen or at room temperature before DNA extraction. V and J lose 1 base and 2 bases, and a span of 3 bases separates them. Including cysteine and phenylalanine, the CDR3 has 12 amino acids. Only the CDR3 region is kept as DNA, spanning 36 bases read in frame from base 1. CDR1 and CDR2, per the germline V gene (reference sequence), are SEHNR and FQNEAQ.

The sample taken for sequencing was PBMCs or T cells enriched from blood (not recorded which). The receptor's source is a young woman who had been exposed to COVID-19. The chain is assembled from TRBV7-9 and TRBJ2-7; no D segment can be confidently identified. Here the CDR3 is given as CASSLVTYEQYF. The sequenced DNA: TGTGCCAGCAGCTTAGTCACCTACGAGCAGTACTTC.